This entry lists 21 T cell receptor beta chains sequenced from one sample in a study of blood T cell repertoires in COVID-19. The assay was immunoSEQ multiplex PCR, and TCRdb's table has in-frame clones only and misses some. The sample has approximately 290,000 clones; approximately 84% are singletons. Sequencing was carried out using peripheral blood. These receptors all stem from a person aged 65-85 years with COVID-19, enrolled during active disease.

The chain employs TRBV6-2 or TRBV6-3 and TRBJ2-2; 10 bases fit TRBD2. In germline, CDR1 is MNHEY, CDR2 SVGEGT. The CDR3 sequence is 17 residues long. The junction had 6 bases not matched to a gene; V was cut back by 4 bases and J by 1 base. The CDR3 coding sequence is TGTGCCAGCAGTTTGGTACTAGCGGGACTGAACACCGGGGAGCTGTTTTTT. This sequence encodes CASSLVLAGLNTGELFF.

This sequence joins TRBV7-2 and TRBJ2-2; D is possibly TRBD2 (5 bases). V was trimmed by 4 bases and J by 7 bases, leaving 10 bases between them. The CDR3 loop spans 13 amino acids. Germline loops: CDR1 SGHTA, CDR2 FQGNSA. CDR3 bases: TGTGCCAGCAGCTCCACCAGCGGCGGGGAGCTGTTTTTT. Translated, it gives CASSSTSGGELFF. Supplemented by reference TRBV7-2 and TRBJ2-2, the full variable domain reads GAGVSQSPSNKVTEKGKDVELRCDPISGHTALYWYRQSLGQGLEFLIYFQGNSAPDKSGLPSDRFSAERTGGSVSTLTIQRTQQEDSAVYLCASSSTSGGELFFGEGSRLTVL.

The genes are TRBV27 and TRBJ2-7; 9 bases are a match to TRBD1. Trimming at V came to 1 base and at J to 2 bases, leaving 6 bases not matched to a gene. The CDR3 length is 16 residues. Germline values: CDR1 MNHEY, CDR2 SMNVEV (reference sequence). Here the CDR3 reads CASSLFPGTGTYEQYF. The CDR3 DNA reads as TGTGCCAGCAGTTTATTTCCCGGGACAGGGACCTACGAGCAGTACTTC.

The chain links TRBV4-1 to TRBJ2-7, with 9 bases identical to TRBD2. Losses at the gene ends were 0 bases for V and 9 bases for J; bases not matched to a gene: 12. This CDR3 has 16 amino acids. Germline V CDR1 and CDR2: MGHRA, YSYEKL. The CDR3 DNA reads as TGCGCCAGCAGCCAAGAGGTAGCTAGCGGGGCGGCGGGGCAGTACTTC. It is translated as CASSQEVASGAAGQYF.

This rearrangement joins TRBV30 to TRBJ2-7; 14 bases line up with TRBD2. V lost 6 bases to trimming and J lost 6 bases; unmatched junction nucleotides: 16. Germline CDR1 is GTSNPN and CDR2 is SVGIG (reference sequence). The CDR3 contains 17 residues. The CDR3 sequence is CACQPHPGLAGVREQYF. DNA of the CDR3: TGTGCCTGTCAGCCACACCCGGGACTAGCGGGAGTCCGCGAGCAGTACTTC.

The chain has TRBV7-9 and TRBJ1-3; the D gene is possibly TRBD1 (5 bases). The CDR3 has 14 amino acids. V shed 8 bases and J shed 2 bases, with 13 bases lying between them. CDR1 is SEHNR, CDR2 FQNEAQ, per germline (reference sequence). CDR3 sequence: CASGPSGPGNTIYF. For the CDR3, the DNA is TGTGCCAGCGGTCCATCAGGGCCTGGAAACACCATATATTTT.

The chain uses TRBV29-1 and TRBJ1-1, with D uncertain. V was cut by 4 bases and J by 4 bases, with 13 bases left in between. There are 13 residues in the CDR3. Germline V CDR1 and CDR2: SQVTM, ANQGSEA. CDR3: CSVVAAPGTEAFF. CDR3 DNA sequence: TGCAGCGTTGTAGCTGCCCCGGGCACTGAAGCTTTCTTT.

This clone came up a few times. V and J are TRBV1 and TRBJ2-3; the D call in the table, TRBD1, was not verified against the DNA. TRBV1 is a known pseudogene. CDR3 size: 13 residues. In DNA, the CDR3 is TGCACCAGCAGCCAAGATCGCAGGGATACGCAGTATTTT. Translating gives CTSSQDRRDTQYF.

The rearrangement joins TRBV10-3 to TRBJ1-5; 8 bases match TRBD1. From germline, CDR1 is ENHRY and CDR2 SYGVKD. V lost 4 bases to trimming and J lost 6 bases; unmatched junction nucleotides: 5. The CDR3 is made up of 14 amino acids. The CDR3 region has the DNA TGTGCCATCAGTGCAACAGGGGGAGGTCAGCCCCAGCATTTT. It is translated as CAISATGGGQPQHF.

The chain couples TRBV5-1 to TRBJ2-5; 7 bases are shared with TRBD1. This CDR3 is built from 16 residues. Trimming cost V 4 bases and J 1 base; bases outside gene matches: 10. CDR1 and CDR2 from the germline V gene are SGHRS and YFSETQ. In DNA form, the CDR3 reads TGCGCCAGCAGCAAAACCGGGACAGAAGGCCAAGAGACCCAGTACTTC. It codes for CASSKTGTEGQETQYF.

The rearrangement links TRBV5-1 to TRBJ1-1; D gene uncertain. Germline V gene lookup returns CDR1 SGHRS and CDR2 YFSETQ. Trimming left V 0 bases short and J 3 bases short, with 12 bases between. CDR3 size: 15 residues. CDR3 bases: TGCGCCAGCAGCTTGGTGCCGACGGAGGACACTGAAGCTTTCTTT. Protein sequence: CASSLVPTEDTEAFF.

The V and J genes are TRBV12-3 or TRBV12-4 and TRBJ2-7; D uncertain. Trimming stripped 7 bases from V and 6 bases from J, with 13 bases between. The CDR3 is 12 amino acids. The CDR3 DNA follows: TGTGCCAGCACCCCTAGGTCGGGCGAGCAGTACTTC. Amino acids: CASTPRSGEQYF.

The CDR3 here is CASSYTGGAAKTQYF. CDR3 nucleotide sequence: TGTGCCAGCAGCTATACAGGGGGCGCCGCGAAGACCCAGTACTTC. This chain uses TRBV7-9 with TRBJ2-5; 9 nucleotides align to TRBD1. The V segment lost 4 bases and the J segment 6 bases; nucleotides outside the gene matches: 9. The germline V gene encodes CDR1 SEHNR and CDR2 FQNEAQ (reference sequence). The CDR3 length is 15 residues.

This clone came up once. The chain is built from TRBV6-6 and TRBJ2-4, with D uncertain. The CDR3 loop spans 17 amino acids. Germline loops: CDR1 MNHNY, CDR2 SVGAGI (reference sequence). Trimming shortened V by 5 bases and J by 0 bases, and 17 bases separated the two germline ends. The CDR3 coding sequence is TGTGCCAGCAGTCGTCCTTCCGGAGCCCTAGCCAAAAACATTCAGTACTTC. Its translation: CASSRPSGALAKNIQYF.

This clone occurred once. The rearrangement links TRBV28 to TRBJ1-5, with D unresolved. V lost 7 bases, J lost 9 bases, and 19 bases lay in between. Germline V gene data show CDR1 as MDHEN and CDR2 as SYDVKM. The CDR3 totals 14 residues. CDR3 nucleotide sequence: TGTGCCAGCAACCTACCCCCCGCAATCATGCCCCAGCATTTT. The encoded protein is CASNLPPAIMPQHF.

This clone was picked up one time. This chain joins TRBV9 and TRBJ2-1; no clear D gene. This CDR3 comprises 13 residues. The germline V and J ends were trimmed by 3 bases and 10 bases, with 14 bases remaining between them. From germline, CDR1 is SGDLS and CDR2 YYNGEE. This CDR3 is CASSASFPPEQFF. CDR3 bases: TGTGCCAGCAGCGCCAGTTTTCCCCCCGAGCAGTTCTTC. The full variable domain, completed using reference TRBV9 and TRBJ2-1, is DSGVTQTPKHLITATGQRVTLRCSPRSGDLSVYWYQQSLDQGLQFLIQYYNGEERAKGNILERFSAQQFPDLHSELNLSSLELGDSALYFCASSASFPPEQFFGPGTRLTVL.

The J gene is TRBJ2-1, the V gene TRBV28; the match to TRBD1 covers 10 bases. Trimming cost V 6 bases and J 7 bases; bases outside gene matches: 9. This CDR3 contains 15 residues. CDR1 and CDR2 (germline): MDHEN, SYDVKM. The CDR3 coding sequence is TGTGCCAGCAGCAGGGGGACAGGGGTGAGAAATGAGCAGTTCTTC. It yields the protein CASSRGTGVRNEQFF. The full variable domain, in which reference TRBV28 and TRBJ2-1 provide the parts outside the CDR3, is DVKVTQSSRYLVKRTGEKVFLECVQDMDHENMFWYRQDPGLGLRLIYFSYDVKMKEKGDIPEGYSVSREKKERFSLILESASTNQTSMYLCASSRGTGVRNEQFFGPGTRLTVL.

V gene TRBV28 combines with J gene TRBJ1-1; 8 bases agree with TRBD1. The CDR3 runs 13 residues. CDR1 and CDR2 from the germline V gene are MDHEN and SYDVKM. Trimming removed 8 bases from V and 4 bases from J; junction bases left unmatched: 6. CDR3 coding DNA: TGTGCCAGCGTAGGACAGGGAGGCACTGAAGCTTTCTTT. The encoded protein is CASVGQGGTEAFF.

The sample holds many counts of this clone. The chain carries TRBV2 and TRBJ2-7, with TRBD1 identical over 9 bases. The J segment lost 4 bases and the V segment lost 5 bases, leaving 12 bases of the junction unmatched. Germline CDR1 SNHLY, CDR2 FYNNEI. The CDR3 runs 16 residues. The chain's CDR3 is CASSIHRGQVSYEQYF. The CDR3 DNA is TGTGCCAGCAGTATCCACAGGGGGCAGGTTTCGTACGAGCAGTACTTC.

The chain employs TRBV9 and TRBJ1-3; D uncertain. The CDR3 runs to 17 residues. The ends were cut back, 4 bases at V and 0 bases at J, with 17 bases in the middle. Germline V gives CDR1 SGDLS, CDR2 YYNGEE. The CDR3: CASSPSPVGRSGNTIYF. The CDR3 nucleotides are TGTGCCAGCAGCCCCTCCCCGGTGGGCCGCTCTGGAAACACCATATATTTT.

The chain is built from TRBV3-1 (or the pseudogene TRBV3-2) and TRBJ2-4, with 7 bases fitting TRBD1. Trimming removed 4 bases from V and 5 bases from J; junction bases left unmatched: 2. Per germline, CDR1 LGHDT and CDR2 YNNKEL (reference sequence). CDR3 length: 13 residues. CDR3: CASSRDSQNIQYF. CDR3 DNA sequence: TGTGCCAGCAGCCGGGACAGCCAAAACATTCAGTACTTC.